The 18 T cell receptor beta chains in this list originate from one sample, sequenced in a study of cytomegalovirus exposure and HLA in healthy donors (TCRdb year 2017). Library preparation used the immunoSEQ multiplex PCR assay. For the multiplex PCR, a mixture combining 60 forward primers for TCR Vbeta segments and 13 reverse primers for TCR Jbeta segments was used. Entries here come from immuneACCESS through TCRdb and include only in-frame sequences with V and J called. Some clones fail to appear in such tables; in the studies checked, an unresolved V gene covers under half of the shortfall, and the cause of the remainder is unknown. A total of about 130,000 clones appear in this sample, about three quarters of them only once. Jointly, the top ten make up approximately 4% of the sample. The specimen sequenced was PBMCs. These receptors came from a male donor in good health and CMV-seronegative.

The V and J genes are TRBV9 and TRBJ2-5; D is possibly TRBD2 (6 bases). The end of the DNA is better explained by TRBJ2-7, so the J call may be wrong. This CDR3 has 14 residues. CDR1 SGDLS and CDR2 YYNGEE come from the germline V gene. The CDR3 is CASSQPGAPYEQYF. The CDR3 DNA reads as TGTGCCAGCAGCCAACCGGGAGCTCCTTACGAGCAGTACTTC.

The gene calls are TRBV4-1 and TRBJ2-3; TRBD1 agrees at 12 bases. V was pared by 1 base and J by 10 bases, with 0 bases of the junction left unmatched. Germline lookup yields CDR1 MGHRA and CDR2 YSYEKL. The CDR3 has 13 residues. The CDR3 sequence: CASSQGDRGPQYF. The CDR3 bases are TGCGCCAGCAGCCAAGGGGACAGGGGGCCGCAGTATTTT.

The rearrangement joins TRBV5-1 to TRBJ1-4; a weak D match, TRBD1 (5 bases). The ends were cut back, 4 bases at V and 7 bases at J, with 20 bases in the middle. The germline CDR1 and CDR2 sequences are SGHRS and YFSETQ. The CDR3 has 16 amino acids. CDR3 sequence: CASSEVGGSPSEKLFF. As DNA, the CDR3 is TGCGCCAGCAGCGAGGTGGGGGGTTCCCCCTCTGAAAAACTGTTTTTT.

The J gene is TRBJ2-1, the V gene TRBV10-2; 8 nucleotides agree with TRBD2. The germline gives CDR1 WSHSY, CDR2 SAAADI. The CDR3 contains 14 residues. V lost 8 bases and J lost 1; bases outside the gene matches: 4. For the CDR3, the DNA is TGCGCCAGCCAGGCGGGAGGATCCTACAATGAGCAGTTCTTC. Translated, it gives CASQAGGSYNEQFF.

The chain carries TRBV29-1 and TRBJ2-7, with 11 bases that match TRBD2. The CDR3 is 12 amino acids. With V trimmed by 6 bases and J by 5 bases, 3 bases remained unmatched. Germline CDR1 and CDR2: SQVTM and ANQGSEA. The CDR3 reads CSVRSGGDEQYF. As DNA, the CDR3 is TGCAGCGTCCGTAGCGGGGGGGACGAGCAGTACTTC.

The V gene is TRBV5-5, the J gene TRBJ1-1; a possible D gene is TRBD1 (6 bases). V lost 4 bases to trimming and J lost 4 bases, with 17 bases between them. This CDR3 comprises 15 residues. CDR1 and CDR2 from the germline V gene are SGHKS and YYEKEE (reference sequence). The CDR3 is CASSIGQFRSTEAFF. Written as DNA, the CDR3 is TGTGCCAGCAGCATAGGACAGTTTCGGAGCACTGAAGCTTTCTTT.

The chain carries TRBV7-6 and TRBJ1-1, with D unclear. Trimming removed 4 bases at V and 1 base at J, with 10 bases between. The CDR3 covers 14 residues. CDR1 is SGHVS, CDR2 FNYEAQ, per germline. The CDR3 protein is CASSSKTQNTEAFF. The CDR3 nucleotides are TGTGCCAGCAGCTCCAAGACACAGAACACTGAAGCTTTCTTT. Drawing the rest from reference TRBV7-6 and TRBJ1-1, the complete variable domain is GAGVSQSPRYKVTKRGQDVALRCDPISGHVSLYWYRQALGQGPEFLTYFNYEAQQDKSGLPNDRFSAERPEGSISTLTIQRTEQRDSAMYRCASSSKTQNTEAFFGQGTRLTVV.

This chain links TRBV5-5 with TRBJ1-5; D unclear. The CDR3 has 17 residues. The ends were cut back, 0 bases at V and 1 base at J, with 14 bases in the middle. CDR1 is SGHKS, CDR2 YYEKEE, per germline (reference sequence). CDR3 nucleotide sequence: TGTGCCAGCAGCTTGGGAGAGGTTTCAGCGAGCAATCAGCCCCAGCATTTT. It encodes CASSLGEVSASNQPQHF.

The CDR3 sequence is CASRENRGRGYEQFF. CDR3 DNA sequence: TGTGCCAGCAGGGAGAACAGGGGGCGAGGCTATGAGCAGTTCTTC. This rearrangement joins TRBV2 to TRBJ2-1; 9 positions agree with TRBD1. The trim removed 6 bases at V and 8 bases at J, leaving 11 bases unmatched. Germline-derived CDR1 and CDR2 are SNHLY and FYNNEI. This CDR3 is built from 15 residues.

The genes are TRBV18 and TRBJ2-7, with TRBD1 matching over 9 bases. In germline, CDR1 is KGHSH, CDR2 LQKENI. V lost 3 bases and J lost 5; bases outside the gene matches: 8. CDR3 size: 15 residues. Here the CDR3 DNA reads TGTGCCAGCTCACCCGAGGGGACAGGGAACCACGAGCAGTACTTC. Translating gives CASSPEGTGNHEQYF.

As DNA, the CDR3 is TGTGCCAGCAGCGTAAGACAGGGGGCCTACAATGAGCAGTTCTTC. Protein sequence: CASSVRQGAYNEQFF. The chain recombines TRBV9 with TRBJ2-1; 9 bases line up with TRBD1. J gave up 2 bases and V 1 base, and 1 base lay outside the gene matches. The CDR3 is made up of 15 amino acids. Germline CDR1 SGDLS, CDR2 YYNGEE.

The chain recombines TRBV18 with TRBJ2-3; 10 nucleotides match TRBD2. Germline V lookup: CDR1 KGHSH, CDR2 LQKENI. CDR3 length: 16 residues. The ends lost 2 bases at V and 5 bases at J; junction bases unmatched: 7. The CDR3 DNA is TGTGCCAGCTCACCAGGGCTAGCGGGGGCCGGAGATACGCAGTATTTT. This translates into CASSPGLAGAGDTQYF.

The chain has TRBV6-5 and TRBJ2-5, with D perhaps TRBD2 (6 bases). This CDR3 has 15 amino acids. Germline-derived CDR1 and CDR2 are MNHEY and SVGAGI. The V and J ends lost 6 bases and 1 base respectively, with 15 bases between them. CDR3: CASRAGGGAQETQYF. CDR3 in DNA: TGTGCCAGCAGGGCCGGCGGAGGGGCCCAAGAGACCCAGTACTTC.

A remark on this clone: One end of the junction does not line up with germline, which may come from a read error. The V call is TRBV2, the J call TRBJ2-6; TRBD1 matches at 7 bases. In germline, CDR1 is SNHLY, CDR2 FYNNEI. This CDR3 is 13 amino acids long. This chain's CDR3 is CATRGSGANGLTF. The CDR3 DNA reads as TGTGCCACCAGGGGGTCTGGGGCCAACGGCCTGACTTTC.

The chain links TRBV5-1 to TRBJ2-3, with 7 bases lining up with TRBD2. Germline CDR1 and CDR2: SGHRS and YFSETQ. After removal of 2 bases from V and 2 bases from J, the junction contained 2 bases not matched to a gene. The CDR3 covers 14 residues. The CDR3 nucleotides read TGCGCCAGCAGCTTCAGCGGGGACACAGATACGCAGTATTTT. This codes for CASSFSGDTDTQYF.

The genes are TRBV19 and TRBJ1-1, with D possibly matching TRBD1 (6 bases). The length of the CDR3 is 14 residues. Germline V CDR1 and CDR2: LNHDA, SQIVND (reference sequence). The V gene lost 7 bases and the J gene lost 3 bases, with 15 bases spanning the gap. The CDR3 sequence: CASKKTGADTEAFF. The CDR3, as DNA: TGTGCCAGTAAGAAGACAGGAGCGGACACTGAAGCTTTCTTT.

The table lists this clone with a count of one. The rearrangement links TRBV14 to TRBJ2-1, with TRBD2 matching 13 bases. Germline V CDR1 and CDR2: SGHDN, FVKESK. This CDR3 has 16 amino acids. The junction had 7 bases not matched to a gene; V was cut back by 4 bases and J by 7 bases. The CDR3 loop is CASSPAGLAGLNEQFF. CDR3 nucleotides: TGTGCCAGCAGCCCCGCGGGACTAGCGGGATTAAATGAGCAGTTCTTC.

The CDR3 DNA reads TGTGCCAGCTCACCACCCGGGACAGGGGGTATTTCGAACTACGAGCAGTACTTC. It yields the protein CASSPPGTGGISNYEQYF. The V and J genes are TRBV18 and TRBJ2-7, with TRBD1 identical over 11 bases. This CDR3 region has 18 residues. Germline V gives CDR1 KGHSH, CDR2 LQKENI. Trimming at V came to 0 bases and at J to 3 bases, leaving 10 bases not matched to a gene.